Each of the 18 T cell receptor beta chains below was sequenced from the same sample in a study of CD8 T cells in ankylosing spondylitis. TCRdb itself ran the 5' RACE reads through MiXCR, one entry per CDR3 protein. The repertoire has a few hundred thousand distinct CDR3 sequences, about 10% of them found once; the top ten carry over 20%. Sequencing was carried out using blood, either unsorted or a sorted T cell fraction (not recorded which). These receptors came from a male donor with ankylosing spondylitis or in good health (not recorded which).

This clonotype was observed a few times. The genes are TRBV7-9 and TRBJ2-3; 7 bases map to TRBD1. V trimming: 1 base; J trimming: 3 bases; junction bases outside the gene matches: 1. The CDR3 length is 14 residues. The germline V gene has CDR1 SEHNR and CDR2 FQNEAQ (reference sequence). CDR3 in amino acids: CASSLEGQTDTQYF. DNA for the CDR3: TGTGCCAGCAGCTTAGAGGGACAGACAGATACGCAGTATTTT.

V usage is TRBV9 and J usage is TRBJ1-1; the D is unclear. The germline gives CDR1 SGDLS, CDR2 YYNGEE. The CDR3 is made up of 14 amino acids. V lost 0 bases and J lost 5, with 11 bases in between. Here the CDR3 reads CASSVDPGLTEAFF. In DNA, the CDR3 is TGTGCCAGCAGCGTAGATCCGGGCTTGACTGAAGCTTTCTTT. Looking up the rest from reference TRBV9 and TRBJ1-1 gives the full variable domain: DSGVTQTPKHLITATGQRVTLRCSPRSGDLSVYWYQQSLDQGLQFLIQYYNGEERAKGNILERFSAQQFPDLHSELNLSSLELGDSALYFCASSVDPGLTEAFFGQGTRLTVV.

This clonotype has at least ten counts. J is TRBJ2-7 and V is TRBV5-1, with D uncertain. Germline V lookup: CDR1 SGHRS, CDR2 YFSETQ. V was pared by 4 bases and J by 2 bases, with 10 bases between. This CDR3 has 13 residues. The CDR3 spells CASSLPRPYEQYF. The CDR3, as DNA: TGCGCCAGCAGCCTGCCCCGTCCCTACGAGCAGTACTTC.

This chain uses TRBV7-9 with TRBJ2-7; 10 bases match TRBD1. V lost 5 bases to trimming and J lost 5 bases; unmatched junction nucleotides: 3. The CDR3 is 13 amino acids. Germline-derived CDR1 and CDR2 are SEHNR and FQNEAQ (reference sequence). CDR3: CASSPTGGNEQYF. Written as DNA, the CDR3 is TGTGCCAGCAGCCCGACAGGGGGCAACGAGCAGTACTTC.

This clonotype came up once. CDR3 residues: CAISDGSGGRSYEQYF. Here the CDR3 DNA reads TGTGCCATCAGTGATGGCTCAGGGGGGAGATCCTACGAGCAGTACTTC. The chain carries TRBV10-3 and TRBJ2-7; TRBD1 is a possible D gene (7 bases). Germline lookup yields CDR1 ENHRY and CDR2 SYGVKD. Trimming shortened V by 3 bases and J by 1 base, and 16 bases separated the two germline ends. The CDR3 sequence is 16 residues long.

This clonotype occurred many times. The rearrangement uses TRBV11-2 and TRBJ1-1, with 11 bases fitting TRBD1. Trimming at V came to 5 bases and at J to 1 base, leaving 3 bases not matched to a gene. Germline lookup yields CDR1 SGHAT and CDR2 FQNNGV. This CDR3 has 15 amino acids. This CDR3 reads CASSRTGGANTEAFF. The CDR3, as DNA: TGTGCCAGCAGCCGGACAGGGGGCGCGAACACTGAAGCTTTCTTT.

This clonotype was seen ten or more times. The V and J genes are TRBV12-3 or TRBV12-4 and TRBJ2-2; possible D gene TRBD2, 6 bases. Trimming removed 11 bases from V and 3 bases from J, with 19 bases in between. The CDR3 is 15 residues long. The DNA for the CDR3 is TGTGCCTCCCAGGGCGGGAACCACTACACCGGGGAGCTGTTTTTT. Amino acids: CASQGGNHYTGELFF.

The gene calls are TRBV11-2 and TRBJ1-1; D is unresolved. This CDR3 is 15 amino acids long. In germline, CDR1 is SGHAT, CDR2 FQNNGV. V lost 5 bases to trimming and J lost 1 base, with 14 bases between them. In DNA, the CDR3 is TGTGCCAGCAGCCCAACCCCTAGGGCGAACACTGAAGCTTTCTTT. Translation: CASSPTPRANTEAFF.

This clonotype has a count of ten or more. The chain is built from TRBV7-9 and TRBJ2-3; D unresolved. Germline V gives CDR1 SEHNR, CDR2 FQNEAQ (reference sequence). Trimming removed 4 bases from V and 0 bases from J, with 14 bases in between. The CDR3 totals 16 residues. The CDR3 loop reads CASSSGLASSTDTQYF. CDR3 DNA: TGTGCCAGCAGCTCAGGTTTGGCCTCTAGCACAGATACGCAGTATTTT.

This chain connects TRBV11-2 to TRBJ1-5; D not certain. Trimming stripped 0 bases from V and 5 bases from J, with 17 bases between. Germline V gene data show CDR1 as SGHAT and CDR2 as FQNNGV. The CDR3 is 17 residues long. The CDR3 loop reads CASSLDGRPLGDQPQHF. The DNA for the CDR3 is TGTGCCAGCAGCTTAGATGGCAGGCCTCTCGGCGATCAGCCCCAGCATTTT.

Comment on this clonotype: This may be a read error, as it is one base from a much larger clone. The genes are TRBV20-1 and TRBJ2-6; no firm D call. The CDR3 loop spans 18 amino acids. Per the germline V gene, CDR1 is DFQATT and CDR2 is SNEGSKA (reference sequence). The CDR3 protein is CNARMKATMGPGANVLTF. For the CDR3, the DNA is TGCAATGCTAGGATGAAGGCCACAATGGGCCCTGGGGCCAACGTCCTGACTTTC.

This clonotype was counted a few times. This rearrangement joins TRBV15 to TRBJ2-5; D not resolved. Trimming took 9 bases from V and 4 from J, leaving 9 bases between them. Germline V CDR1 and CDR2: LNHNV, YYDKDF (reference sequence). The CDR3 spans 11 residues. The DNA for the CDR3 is TGTGCCACGGGCTTCGGAGAGACCCAGTACTTC. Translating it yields CATGFGETQYF.

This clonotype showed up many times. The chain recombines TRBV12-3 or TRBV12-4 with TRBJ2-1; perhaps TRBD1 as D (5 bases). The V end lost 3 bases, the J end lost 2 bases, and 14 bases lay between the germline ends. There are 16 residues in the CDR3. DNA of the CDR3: TGTGCCAGCAGTTTGCCCTCAGGGTCTCCCTACAATGAGCAGTTCTTC. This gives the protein CASSLPSGSPYNEQFF.

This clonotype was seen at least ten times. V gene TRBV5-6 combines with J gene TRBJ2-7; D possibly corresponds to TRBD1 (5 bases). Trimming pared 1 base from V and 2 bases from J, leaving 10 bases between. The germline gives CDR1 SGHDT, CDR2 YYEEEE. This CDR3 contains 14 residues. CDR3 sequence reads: CASSLQGATYEQYF. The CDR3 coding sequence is TGTGCCAGCAGCTTGCAAGGGGCCACCTACGAGCAGTACTTC.

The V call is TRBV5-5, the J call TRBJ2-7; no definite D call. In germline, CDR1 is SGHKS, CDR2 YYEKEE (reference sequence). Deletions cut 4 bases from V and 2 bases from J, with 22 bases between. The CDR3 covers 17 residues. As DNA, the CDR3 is TGTGCCAGCAGCGCCGGGCTCTTCCGCTTCGCAACCTACGAGCAGTACTTC. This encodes CASSAGLFRFATYEQYF.

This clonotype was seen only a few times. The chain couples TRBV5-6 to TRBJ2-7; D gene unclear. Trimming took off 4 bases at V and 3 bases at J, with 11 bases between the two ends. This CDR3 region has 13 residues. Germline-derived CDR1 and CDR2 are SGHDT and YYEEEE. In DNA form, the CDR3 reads TGTGCCAGCAGCCCGCCCGGCCGCTACGAGCAGTACTTC. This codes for CASSPPGRYEQYF. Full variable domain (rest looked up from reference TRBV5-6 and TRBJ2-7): DAGVTQSPTHLIKTRGQQVTLRCSPKSGHDTVSWYQQALGQGPQFIFQYYEEEERQRGNFPDRFSGHQFPNYSSELNVNALLLGDSALYLCASSPPGRYEQYFGPGTRLTVT.

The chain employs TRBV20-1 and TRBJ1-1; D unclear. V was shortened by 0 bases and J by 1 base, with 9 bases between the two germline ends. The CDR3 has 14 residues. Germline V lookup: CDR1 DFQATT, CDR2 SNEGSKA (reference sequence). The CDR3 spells CSARDPNGNTEAFF. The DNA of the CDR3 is TGCAGTGCTAGAGATCCGAACGGGAACACTGAAGCTTTCTTT.

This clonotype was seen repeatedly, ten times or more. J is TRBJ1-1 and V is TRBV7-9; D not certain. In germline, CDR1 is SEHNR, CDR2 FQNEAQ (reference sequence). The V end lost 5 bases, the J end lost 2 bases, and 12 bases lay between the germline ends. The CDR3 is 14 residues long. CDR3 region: CASSLQEPNTEAFF. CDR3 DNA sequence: TGTGCCAGCAGCCTCCAGGAACCCAACACTGAAGCTTTCTTT.